A single sample is the source of the 20 T cell receptor beta chains below, sequenced in a study of shared clonotypes between healthy human individuals. Produced via immunoSEQ multiplex PCR; TCRdb's table is partial and in-frame only. Of fewer than 3 million clones listed, approximately 90% are singletons. The sequenced sample was naive CD4+ T cells from PBMCs. As for subset: CD45RA+ positively selected. The receptors here all came from a man aged 18 to 30 in good health. Some clones in this sample may be carry-over from other donors' samples.

The chain links TRBV5-1 to TRBJ2-3; 14 bases line up with TRBD2. The V gene end was trimmed by 0 bases and the J gene end by 4 bases; junction bases not matched to a gene: 7. CDR1 is SGHRS, CDR2 YFSETQ, per germline. This CDR3 has 18 residues. CDR3 sequence (DNA): TGCGCCAGCAGCTTGGGGGGACTAGCGGGAGCCGGGGCAGATACGCAGTATTTT. Residues: CASSLGGLAGAGADTQYF.

V usage is TRBV15 and J usage is TRBJ2-5, with TRBD1 matching 9 bases. The CDR3 is 16 residues long. The V and J ends lost 1 base and 3 bases, in that order; junction bases with no gene match: 6. Germline-derived CDR1 and CDR2 are LNHNV and YYDKDF (reference sequence). CDR3 in DNA: TGTGCCACCAGCAGAGGGGGACAGGGAGGGAAAGAGACCCAGTACTTC. Translating it yields CATSRGGQGGKETQYF.

The V call is TRBV28, the J call TRBJ1-6; D is uncertain. The V end was cut by 1 base, the J end by 8 bases, with 9 bases between. The CDR3 sequence is 14 residues long. Germline values: CDR1 MDHEN, CDR2 SYDVKM. The CDR3 DNA is TGTGCCAGCAGTTTATTCATCGGAGATTCACCCCTCCACTTT. It yields the protein CASSLFIGDSPLHF.

A few counts support this clone. V is TRBV29-1 and J is TRBJ1-1; D call uncertain. Germline-derived CDR1 and CDR2 are SQVTM and ANQGSEA. V lost 3 bases to trimming and J lost 11 bases, with 16 bases between them. This CDR3 region has 12 residues. CDR3 loop: CSVEGGSEEAFF. The CDR3, as DNA: TGCAGCGTTGAGGGTGGAAGCGAGGAGGCTTTCTTT.

The rearrangement joins TRBV28 to TRBJ2-3; D gene unclear. Germline loops: CDR1 MDHEN, CDR2 SYDVKM. Trimming took 5 bases from V and 2 from J, leaving 11 bases between them. The CDR3 runs to 14 residues. The CDR3 protein is CASSGLGVTDTQYF. CDR3 in DNA: TGTGCCAGCAGTGGGCTAGGTGTCACAGATACGCAGTATTTT.

Written as DNA, the CDR3 is TGTGCCAGCAGGGAAATGGGCCTACTAGCGGGAGGTTTGAAAGATACGCAGTATTTT. As protein: CASREMGLLAGGLKDTQYF. The J gene is TRBJ2-3, the V gene TRBV6-1; 12 nucleotides agree with TRBD2. Germline CDR1 is MNHNS and CDR2 is SASEGT. The CDR3 is 19 amino acids. The junction had 18 bases not matched to a gene; V was cut back by 6 bases and J by 5 bases.

V gene TRBV5-6 combines with J gene TRBJ2-7, with 12 bases identical to TRBD2. The CDR3 consists of 17 residues. Germline CDR1 reads SGHDT; CDR2 reads YYEEEE. V lost 0 bases to trimming and J lost 2 bases; unmatched junction nucleotides: 6. CDR3 loop: CASSLAAASGRAYEQYF. In nucleotides, the CDR3 is TGTGCCAGCAGCTTGGCCGCGGCTAGCGGGAGGGCCTACGAGCAGTACTTC.

V gene TRBV28 combines with J gene TRBJ1-5; no reliable D call. CDR1 MDHEN and CDR2 SYDVKM come from the germline V gene. The CDR3 has 12 residues. Trimming stripped 7 bases from V and 9 bases from J, with 13 bases between. The CDR3 reads CASMRPRAPQHF. For the CDR3, the DNA is TGTGCCAGCATGAGGCCCCGAGCGCCCCAGCATTTT. Complete variable domain (other parts from reference TRBV28 and TRBJ1-5): DVKVTQSSRYLVKRTGEKVFLECVQDMDHENMFWYRQDPGLGLRLIYFSYDVKMKEKGDIPEGYSVSREKKERFSLILESASTNQTSMYLCASMRPRAPQHFGDGTRLSIL.

The chain couples TRBV10-2 to TRBJ2-1, with 12 bases that match TRBD2. Germline V CDR1 and CDR2: WSHSY, SAAADI. This CDR3 is built from 18 residues. Trimming took 4 bases from V and 0 from J; bases not matched to a gene: 7. In nucleotides, the CDR3 is TGCGCCAGCAGTGGTCCCAGACTAGCGGGAGACTCCTACAATGAGCAGTTCTTC. Translated, it gives CASSGPRLAGDSYNEQFF.

The V and J genes are TRBV20-1 and TRBJ2-5, with D possibly called TRBD1 or TRBD2 (5 bases each). The length of the CDR3 is 11 residues. Trimming pared 0 bases from V and 10 bases from J, leaving 9 bases between. Germline lookup yields CDR1 DFQATT and CDR2 SNEGSKA (reference sequence). The CDR3 loop reads CSARDLRGQYF. CDR3 in DNA: TGCAGTGCTAGAGACCTGAGGGGCCAGTACTTC.

This clone was seen a few times. V usage is TRBV6-5 and J usage is TRBJ1-2, with TRBD1 identical over 7 bases. The germline CDR1 and CDR2 sequences are MNHEY and SVGAGI. There are 14 residues in the CDR3. With 5 bases clipped from V and 9 bases from J, the junction kept 12 bases outside the gene matches. CDR3 sequence (DNA): TGTGCCAGCAGTACCCGACAGGGCCCCCGGAGCTACACCTTC. Protein product: CASSTRQGPRSYTF.

This chain connects TRBV30 to TRBJ2-5; no reliable D call. CDR3 size: 12 residues. Per the germline V gene, CDR1 is GTSNPN and CDR2 is SVGIG (reference sequence). V was shortened by 2 bases and J by 5 bases, with 9 bases between the two germline ends. Written as DNA, the CDR3 is TGTGCCTGGAGTAAAGTGACCGAGACCCAGTACTTC. Protein sequence: CAWSKVTETQYF.

The J gene is TRBJ2-3, the V gene TRBV5-6; 13 bases are a match to TRBD2. J gave up 3 bases and V 3 bases, and 4 bases lay outside the gene matches. The germline CDR1 and CDR2 sequences are SGHDT and YYEEEE. The CDR3 has 16 amino acids. DNA for the CDR3: TGTGCCAGCAGCTCAACGACTAGCGGGAGGACAGATACGCAGTATTTT. This translates into CASSSTTSGRTDTQYF.

The V call is TRBV7-2, the J call TRBJ2-7; the D gene is possibly TRBD2 (5 bases). V was clipped by 1 base and J by 5 bases, with 18 bases between them. From germline, CDR1 is SGHTA and CDR2 FQGNSA. This CDR3 has 16 amino acids. In nucleotides, the CDR3 is TGTGCCAGCAGCTTAGGTGCGGGTACCCCGCTGAACGAGCAGTACTTC. This translates into CASSLGAGTPLNEQYF. The whole variable domain, remainder taken from reference TRBV7-2 and TRBJ2-7, is GAGVSQSPSNKVTEKGKDVELRCDPISGHTALYWYRQSLGQGLEFLIYFQGNSAPDKSGLPSDRFSAERTGGSVSTLTIQRTQQEDSAVYLCASSLGAGTPLNEQYFGPGTRLTVT.

This chain connects TRBV2 to TRBJ1-4; the D is unclear. V was pared by 7 bases and J by 3 bases, with 9 bases between. Germline V gives CDR1 SNHLY, CDR2 FYNNEI. The CDR3 consists of 13 residues. CDR3: CASKYVANEKLFF. In DNA, the CDR3 is TGTGCCAGCAAATATGTGGCTAATGAAAAACTGTTTTTT.

V usage is TRBV18 and J usage is TRBJ1-2, with D perhaps TRBD1 (5 bases). The CDR3 runs to 15 residues. CDR1 KGHSH and CDR2 LQKENI come from the germline V gene. The V gene lost 3 bases and the J gene lost 3 bases, with 14 bases spanning the gap. The CDR3 region is CASSPMGRTDYGYTF. In nucleotides, the CDR3 is TGTGCCAGCTCACCGATGGGGCGCACCGACTATGGCTACACCTTC. Full variable domain (rest looked up from reference TRBV18 and TRBJ1-2): NAGVMQNPRHLVRRRGQEARLRCSPMKGHSHVYWYRQLPEEGLKFMVYLQKENIIDESGMPKERFSAEFPKEGPSILRIQQVVRGDSAAYFCASSPMGRTDYGYTFGSGTRLTVV.

The chain is built from TRBV7-3 and TRBJ2-4, with 10 nucleotides matching TRBD2. The CDR3 has 16 residues. Germline V gene lookup returns CDR1 SGHTA and CDR2 FQGTGA. The ends lost 5 bases at V and 3 bases at J; junction bases unmatched: 7. The CDR3 bases are TGTGCCAGCAGCCCCGCTAGCGGGAGACGCAAAAACATTCAGTACTTC. Translation gives CASSPASGRRKNIQYF. Full variable domain (remainder filled in from reference TRBV7-3 and TRBJ2-4): GAGVSQTPSNKVTEKGKYVELRCDPISGHTALYWYRQSLGQGPEFLIYFQGTGAADDSGLPNDRFFAVRPEGSVSTLKIQRTERGDSAVYLCASSPASGRRKNIQYFGAGTRLSVL.

Details on this clone: The sample has other DNA sequences that encode this CDR3 too. The chain has TRBV19 and TRBJ1-5; D uncertain. Germline V gives CDR1 LNHDA, CDR2 SQIVND (reference sequence). The CDR3 is 14 amino acids. V was pared by 2 bases and J by 1 base, with 6 bases between. The DNA for the CDR3 is TGTGCCAGTAGTATAAGGCAGAGCAATCAGCCCCAGCATTTT. This encodes CASSIRQSNQPQHF.

This chain links TRBV2 with TRBJ1-2; possibly TRBD1 for D (6 bases). Germline loops: CDR1 SNHLY, CDR2 FYNNEI. Trimming removed 2 bases from V and 4 bases from J, with 14 bases in between. The CDR3 totals 15 residues. The CDR3 is CASSERGARGYGYTF. For the CDR3, the DNA is TGTGCCAGCAGTGAACGGGGGGCAAGGGGCTATGGCTACACCTTC.

The J gene is TRBJ1-1, the V gene TRBV28; D remains ambiguous. Between the trimmed V and J ends, which lost 7 bases and 0 bases, there was a span of 12 bases. CDR1 and CDR2 (germline): MDHEN, SYDVKM. The CDR3 is 14 residues long. In nucleotides, the CDR3 is TGTGCCAGCACCAAACCGGGAATGAACACTGAAGCTTTCTTT. It encodes CASTKPGMNTEAFF.